This T cell receptor (beta chain) was recovered during a study of T-cell memory formation after mild COVID-19. About the study: Largely, TCR clusters stayed within a single donor.

The CDR3 totals 14 residues. With 5 bases clipped from V and 6 bases from J, the junction kept 5 bases outside the gene matches. In germline, CDR1 is SEHNR, CDR2 FQNEAQ (reference sequence). The study's findings and limits: For contracting clones, CD4+ ones sat mainly in CM and EM, CD8+ in EMRA.

Employing constant-segment primers, 5'RACE generated TCR alpha and TCR beta cDNA libraries bearing sample barcodes and UMIs. TCRdb independently ran MiXCR on the 5' RACE reads; one entry per CDR3 protein. The sample carries about 150,000 distinct CDR3 sequences, approximately 25% recorded once. This clonotype came up a few times. Its antigen is not identified. The sequence came from an adult woman who had mild COVID-19 (a few samples of this study predate the infection). Cell type and time point are not known. This rearrangement joins TRBV7-9 to TRBJ1-1; 11 nucleotides align to TRBD1. Sequenced sample: PBMCs or a T cell subset sorted from them (not recorded which). As DNA, the CDR3 is TGTGCCAGCAGCGTGGACAGGGGGCGATCTGAAGCTTTCTTT. Translated: CASSVDRGRSEAFF.